This entry is about one T cell receptor (beta chain). This sample is part of a study of long-term antiretroviral therapy in people with HIV. V was trimmed by 1 base and J by 1 base, leaving 5 bases between them. Germline V gene sequence: CDR1 MNHNS, CDR2 SASEGT. The CDR3 runs to 13 residues. The assay, immunoSEQ v3.0, was run at survey level. Generated by immunoSEQ multiplex PCR, the TCRdb table keeps only in-frame clones and is missing some. Altogether tens of thousands of clones are present, roughly 87% being singletons, with the ten largest covering under 7.5%. The source of this sequence is a man aged 18-30 years with HIV. The sample was unsorted PBMCs, taken 0.6 years after starting antiretroviral therapy. The gene calls are TRBV6-1 and TRBJ2-7, with unresolved D. The CDR3, as DNA: TGTGCCAGCAGTGAAGTAGTTTCCTACGAGCAGTACTTC. It specifies CASSEVVSYEQYF.